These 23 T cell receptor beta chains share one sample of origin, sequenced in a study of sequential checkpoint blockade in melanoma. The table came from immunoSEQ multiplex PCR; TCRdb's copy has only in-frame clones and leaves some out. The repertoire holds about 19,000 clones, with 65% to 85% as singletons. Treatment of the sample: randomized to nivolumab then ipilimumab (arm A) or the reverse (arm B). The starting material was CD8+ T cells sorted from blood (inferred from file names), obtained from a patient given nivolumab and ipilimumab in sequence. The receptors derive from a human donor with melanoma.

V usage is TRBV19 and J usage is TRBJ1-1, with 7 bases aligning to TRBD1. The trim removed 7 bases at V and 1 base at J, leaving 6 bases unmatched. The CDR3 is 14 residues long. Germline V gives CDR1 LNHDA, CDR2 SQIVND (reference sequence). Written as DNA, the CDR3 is TGTGCCAGTACCCGGGACAGAACGAACACTGAAGCTTTCTTT. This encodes CASTRDRTNTEAFF. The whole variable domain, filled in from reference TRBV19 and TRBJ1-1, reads DGGITQSPKYLFRKEGQNVTLSCEQNLNHDAMYWYRQDPGQGLRLIYYSQIVNDFQKGDIAEGYSVSREKKESFPLTVTSAQKNPTAFYLCASTRDRTNTEAFFGQGTRLTVV.

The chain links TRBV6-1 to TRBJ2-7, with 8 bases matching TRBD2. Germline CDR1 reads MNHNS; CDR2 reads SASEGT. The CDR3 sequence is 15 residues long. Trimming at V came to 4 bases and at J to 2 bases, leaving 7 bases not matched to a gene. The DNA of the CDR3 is TGTGCCAGCAGTGCGGGACTAGATGGGCCCTACGAGCAGTACTTC. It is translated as CASSAGLDGPYEQYF.

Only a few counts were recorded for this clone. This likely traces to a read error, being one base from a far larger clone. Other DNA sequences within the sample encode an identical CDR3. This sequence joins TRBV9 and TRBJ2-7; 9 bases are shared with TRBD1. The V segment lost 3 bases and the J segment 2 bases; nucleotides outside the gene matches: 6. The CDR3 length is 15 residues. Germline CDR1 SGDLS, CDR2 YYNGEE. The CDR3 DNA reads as TGTGCCAGCAGCGGGGGACAGGGCGTCACCTACGAGCAGTACTTC. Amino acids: CASSGGQGVTYEQYF. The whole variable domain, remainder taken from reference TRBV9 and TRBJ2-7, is DSGVTQTPKHLITATGQRVTLRCSPRSGDLSVYWYQQSLDQGLQFLIQYYNGEERAKGNILERFSAQQFPDLHSELNLSSLELGDSALYFCASSGGQGVTYEQYFGPGTRLTVT.

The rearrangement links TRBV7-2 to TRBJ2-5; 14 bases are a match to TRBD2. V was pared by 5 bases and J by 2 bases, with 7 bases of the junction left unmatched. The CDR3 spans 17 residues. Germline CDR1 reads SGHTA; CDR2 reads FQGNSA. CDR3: CASSDWTSGGMQETQYF. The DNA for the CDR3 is TGTGCCAGCAGCGACTGGACTAGCGGGGGGATGCAAGAGACCCAGTACTTC.

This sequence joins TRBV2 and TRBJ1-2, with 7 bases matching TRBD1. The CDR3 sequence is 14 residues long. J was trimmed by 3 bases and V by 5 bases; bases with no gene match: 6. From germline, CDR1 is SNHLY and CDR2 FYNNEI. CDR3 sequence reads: CASSTDRADYGYTF. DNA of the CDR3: TGTGCCAGCAGTACCGACAGGGCGGACTATGGCTACACCTTC.

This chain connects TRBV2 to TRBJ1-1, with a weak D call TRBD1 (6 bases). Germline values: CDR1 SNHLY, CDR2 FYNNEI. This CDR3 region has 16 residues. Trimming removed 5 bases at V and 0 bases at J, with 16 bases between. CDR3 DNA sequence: TGTGCCAGCAGTCCGACGAGTTGGGGGCTGAACACTGAAGCTTTCTTT. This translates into CASSPTSWGLNTEAFF.

The CDR3 DNA sequence: TGTGCCAGCAGTCTTCGACAGGGGGCAGGTGAGCAGTACTTC. Its translation is CASSLRQGAGEQYF. The gene calls are TRBV28 and TRBJ2-7; 10 nucleotides align to TRBD1. CDR3 length: 14 amino acids. Germline CDR1 is MDHEN and CDR2 is SYDVKM. Trimming removed 5 bases from V and 7 bases from J; junction bases left unmatched: 8.

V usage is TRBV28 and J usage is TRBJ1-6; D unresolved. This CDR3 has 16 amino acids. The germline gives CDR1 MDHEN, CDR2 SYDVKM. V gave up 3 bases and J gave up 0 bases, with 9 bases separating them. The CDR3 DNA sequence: TGTGCCAGCAGTTTCACGGGGAGCTCCTATAATTCACCCCTCCACTTT. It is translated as CASSFTGSSYNSPLHF.

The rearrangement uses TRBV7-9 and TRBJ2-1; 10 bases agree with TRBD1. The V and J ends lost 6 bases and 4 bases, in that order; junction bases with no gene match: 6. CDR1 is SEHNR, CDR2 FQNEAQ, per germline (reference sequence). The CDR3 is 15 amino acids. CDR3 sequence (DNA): TGTGCCAGCAGATTACCGGGACAGGGGTACAATGAGCAGTTCTTC. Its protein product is CASRLPGQGYNEQFF.

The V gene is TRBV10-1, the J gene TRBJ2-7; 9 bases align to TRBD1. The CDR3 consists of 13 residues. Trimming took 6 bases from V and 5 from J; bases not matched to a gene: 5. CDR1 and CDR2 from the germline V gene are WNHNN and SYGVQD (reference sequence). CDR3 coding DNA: TGCGCCAGCAGGCGGACAGGGGACAACGAGCAGTACTTC. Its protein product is CASRRTGDNEQYF.

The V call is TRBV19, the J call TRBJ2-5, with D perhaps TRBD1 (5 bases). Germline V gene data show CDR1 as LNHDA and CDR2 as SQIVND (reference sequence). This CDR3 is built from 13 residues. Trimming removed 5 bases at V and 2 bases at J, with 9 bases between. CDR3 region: CASSPRQQETQYF. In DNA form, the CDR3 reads TGTGCCAGTAGTCCCCGACAGCAAGAGACCCAGTACTTC.

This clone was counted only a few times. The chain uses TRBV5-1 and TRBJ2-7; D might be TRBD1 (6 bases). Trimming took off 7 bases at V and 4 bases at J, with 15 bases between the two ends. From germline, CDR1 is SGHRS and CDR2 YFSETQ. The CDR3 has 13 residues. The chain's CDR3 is CASGGDIPYEQYF. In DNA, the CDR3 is TGCGCCAGCGGTGGGGACATTCCTTACGAGCAGTACTTC.

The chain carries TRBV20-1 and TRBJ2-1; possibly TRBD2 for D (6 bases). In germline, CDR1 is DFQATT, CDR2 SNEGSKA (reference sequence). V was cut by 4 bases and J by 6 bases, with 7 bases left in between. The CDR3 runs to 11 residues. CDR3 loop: CSAMGGNEQFF. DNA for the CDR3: TGCAGTGCTATGGGGGGCAATGAGCAGTTCTTC.

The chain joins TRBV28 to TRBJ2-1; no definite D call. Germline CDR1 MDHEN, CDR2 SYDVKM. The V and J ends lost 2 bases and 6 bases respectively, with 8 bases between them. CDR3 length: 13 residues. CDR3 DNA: TGTGCCAGCAGTTTAGGTAGAACCAATGAGCAGTTCTTC. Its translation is CASSLGRTNEQFF.

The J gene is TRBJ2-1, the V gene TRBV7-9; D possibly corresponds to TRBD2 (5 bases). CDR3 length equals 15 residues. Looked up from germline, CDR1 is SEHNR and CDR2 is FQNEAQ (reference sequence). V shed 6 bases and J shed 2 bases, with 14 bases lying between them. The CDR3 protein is CASRSPAEAYNEQFF. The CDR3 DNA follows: TGTGCCAGCAGAAGCCCGGCGGAGGCCTACAATGAGCAGTTCTTC.

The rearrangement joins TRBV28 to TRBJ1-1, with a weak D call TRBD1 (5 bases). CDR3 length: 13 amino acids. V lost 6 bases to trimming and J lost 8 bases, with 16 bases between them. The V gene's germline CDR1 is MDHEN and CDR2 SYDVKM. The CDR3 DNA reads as TGTGCCAGCAGCCCTCTCGGGGGTTTCGAAGCTTTCTTT. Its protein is CASSPLGGFEAFF. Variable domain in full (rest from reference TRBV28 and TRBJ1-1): DVKVTQSSRYLVKRTGEKVFLECVQDMDHENMFWYRQDPGLGLRLIYFSYDVKMKEKGDIPEGYSVSREKKERFSLILESASTNQTSMYLCASSPLGGFEAFFGQGTRLTVV.

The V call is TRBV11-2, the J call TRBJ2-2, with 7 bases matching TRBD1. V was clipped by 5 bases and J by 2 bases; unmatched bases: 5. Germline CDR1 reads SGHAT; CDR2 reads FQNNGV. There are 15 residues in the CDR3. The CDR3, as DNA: TGTGCCAGCAGCCGAGGGGACAGCAACACCGGGGAGCTGTTTTTT. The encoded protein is CASSRGDSNTGELFF.

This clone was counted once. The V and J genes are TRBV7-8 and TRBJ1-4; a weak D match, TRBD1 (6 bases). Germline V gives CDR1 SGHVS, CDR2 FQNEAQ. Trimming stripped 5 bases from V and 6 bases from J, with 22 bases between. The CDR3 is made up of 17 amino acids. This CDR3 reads CASSPWGRGRTYEKLFF. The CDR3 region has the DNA TGTGCCAGCAGCCCCTGGGGGCGGGGGCGAACGTATGAAAAACTGTTTTTT.

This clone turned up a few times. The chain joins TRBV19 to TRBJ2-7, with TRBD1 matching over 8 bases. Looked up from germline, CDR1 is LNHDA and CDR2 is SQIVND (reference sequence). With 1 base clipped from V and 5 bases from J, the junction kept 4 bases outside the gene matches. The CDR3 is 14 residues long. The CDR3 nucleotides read TGTGCCAGTAGTATAGGGCGGGACAGGCACGAGCAGTACTTC. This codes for CASSIGRDRHEQYF. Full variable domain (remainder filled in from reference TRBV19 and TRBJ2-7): DGGITQSPKYLFRKEGQNVTLSCEQNLNHDAMYWYRQDPGQGLRLIYYSQIVNDFQKGDIAEGYSVSREKKESFPLTVTSAQKNPTAFYLCASSIGRDRHEQYFGPGTRLTVT.

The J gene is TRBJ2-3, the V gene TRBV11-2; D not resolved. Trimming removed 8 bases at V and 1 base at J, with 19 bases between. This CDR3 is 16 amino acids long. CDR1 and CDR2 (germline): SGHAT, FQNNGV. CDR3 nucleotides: TGTGCCAGCCCCCCCCCTGTTGTATCTCGCACAGATACGCAGTATTTT. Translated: CASPPPVVSRTDTQYF.

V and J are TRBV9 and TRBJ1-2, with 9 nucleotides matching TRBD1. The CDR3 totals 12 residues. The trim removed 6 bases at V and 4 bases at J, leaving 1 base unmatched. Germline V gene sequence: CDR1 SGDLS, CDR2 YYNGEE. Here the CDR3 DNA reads TGTGCCAGCAAGGACAGGGGCTATGGCTACACCTTC. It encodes CASKDRGYGYTF.

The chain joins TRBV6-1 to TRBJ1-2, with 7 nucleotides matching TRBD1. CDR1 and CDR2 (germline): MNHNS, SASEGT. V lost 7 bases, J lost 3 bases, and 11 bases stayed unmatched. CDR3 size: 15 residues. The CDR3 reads CASTQGGQSYYGYTF. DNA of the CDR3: TGTGCCAGCACCCAAGGGGGACAGAGCTACTATGGCTACACCTTC.

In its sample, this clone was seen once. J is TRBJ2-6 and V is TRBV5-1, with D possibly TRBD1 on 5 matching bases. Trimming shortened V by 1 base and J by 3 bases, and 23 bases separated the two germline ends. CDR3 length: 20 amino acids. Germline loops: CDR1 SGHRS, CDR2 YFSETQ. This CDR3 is CASSLNGPARGRSGANVLTF. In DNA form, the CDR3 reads TGCGCCAGCAGCTTGAATGGGCCGGCAAGGGGAAGGAGTGGGGCCAACGTCCTGACTTTC. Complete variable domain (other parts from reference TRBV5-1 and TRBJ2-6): KAGVTQTPRYLIKTRGQQVTLSCSPISGHRSVSWYQQTPGQGLQFLFEYFSETQRNKGNFPGRFSGRQFSNSRSEMNVSTLELGDSALYLCASSLNGPARGRSGANVLTFGAGSRLTVL.